Listed here are 28 T cell receptor beta chains from one sample, sequenced in a study of CD8 T cells in ankylosing spondylitis (TCRdb year 2017). The library was built by means of 5' RACE. Reads for this sample came from an Illumina HiSeq 2500. In-frame beta chains were kept once TCRdb had trimmed the public reads at Q25 with fastp and called clones with MiXCR. One record per CDR3 amino acid sequence lists the most common genes and DNA. This sample comprises approximately 300,000 distinct CDR3 sequences, around 21% of them detected only once. The top ten clonotypes cover 3.5% to 4.5% of the sample. Sequencing was carried out using blood, either unsorted or a sorted T cell fraction (not recorded which). The receptors derive from a female donor with ankylosing spondylitis or in good health (not recorded which).

V usage is TRBV29-1 and J usage is TRBJ2-6; no reliable D call. V lost 7 bases to trimming and J lost 1 base, with 8 bases between them. Germline V gene sequence: CDR1 SQVTM, CDR2 ANQGSEA. The CDR3 covers 13 residues. CDR3 bases: TGCAGCGCTTCGGATTCTGGGGCCAACGTCCTGACTTTC. It translates to CSASDSGANVLTF.

This clonotype was seen a handful of times. The rearrangement links TRBV24-1 to TRBJ2-5; 7 positions match TRBD1. Germline V gives CDR1 KGHDR, CDR2 SFDVKD. The CDR3 consists of 15 residues. Losses at the gene ends were 3 bases for V and 4 bases for J; bases not matched to a gene: 7. Here the CDR3 DNA reads TGTGCCACCAGTGATCACGACAGGGTTGGAGAGACCCAGTACTTC. Translation: CATSDHDRVGETQYF.

CDR3 sequence reads: CATPGSGANYEQYF. DNA for the CDR3: TGTGCCACCCCCGGTTCGGGGGCGAACTACGAGCAGTACTTC. V usage is TRBV21-1 and J usage is TRBJ2-7; TRBD1, the D gene given by the table, was not confirmed from the DNA. TRBV21-1 represents a pseudogene. The CDR3 totals 14 residues.

This chain uses TRBV24-1 with TRBJ2-1; D is possibly TRBD1 (6 bases). The CDR3 contains 12 residues. The germline gives CDR1 KGHDR, CDR2 SFDVKD. Trimming pared 5 bases from V and 8 bases from J, leaving 9 bases between. CDR3 loop: CATSGGLDEQFF. The CDR3 DNA is TGTGCCACCAGTGGGGGGCTCGATGAGCAGTTCTTC.

The gene calls are TRBV11-2 and TRBJ2-2, with 9 nucleotides matching TRBD2. V gave up 0 bases and J gave up 5 bases; unmatched junction bases: 10. Germline CDR1 reads SGHAT; CDR2 reads FQNNGV. The CDR3 totals 18 residues. CDR3: CASSLDGVAGERTGELFF. The DNA for the CDR3 is TGTGCCAGCAGCTTAGATGGTGTAGCGGGAGAGAGGACCGGGGAGCTGTTTTTT. Drawing the rest from reference TRBV11-2 and TRBJ2-2, the complete variable domain is EAGVAQSPRYKIIEKRQSVAFWCNPISGHATLYWYQQILGQGPKLLIQFQNNGVVDDSQLPKDRFSAERLKGVDSTLKIQPAKLEDSAVYLCASSLDGVAGERTGELFFGEGSRLTVL.

For the CDR3, the DNA is TGTGCCAGCAGCGAGGCCCCGCTCAGCTCCGAGCAGTACTTC. Its translation: CASSEAPLSSEQYF. The chain joins TRBV9 to TRBJ2-7; D gene uncertain. Trimming pared 3 bases from V and 6 bases from J, leaving 16 bases between. Germline V gene lookup returns CDR1 SGDLS and CDR2 YYNGEE. The CDR3 totals 14 residues.

The V and J genes are TRBV15 and TRBJ1-3; no definite D call. CDR3 length equals 15 residues. CDR1 is LNHNV, CDR2 YYDKDF, per germline (reference sequence). The germline V and J ends were trimmed by 1 base and 3 bases, with 10 bases remaining between them. The CDR3 reads CATSRARSVGNTIYF. CDR3 in DNA: TGTGCCACCAGCAGAGCCCGAAGTGTTGGAAACACCATATATTTT.

This chain joins TRBV4-2 and TRBJ2-1, with 11 positions matching TRBD2. The CDR3 is 17 amino acids. CDR1 LGHNA and CDR2 YNFKEQ come from the germline V gene. Germline trimming cut 0 bases from V and 7 bases from J; bases unmatched to any gene: 8. DNA for the CDR3: TGTGCCAGCAGCCAAGATGGGACCGGGACTAGCGGTAATGAGCAGTTCTTC. Protein sequence: CASSQDGTGTSGNEQFF.

The chain employs TRBV29-1 and TRBJ2-3; D possibly corresponds to TRBD1 (6 bases). The V end was cut by 4 bases, the J end by 5 bases, with 19 bases between. The CDR3 has 15 residues. Per germline, CDR1 SQVTM and CDR2 ANQGSEA. The CDR3 region is CSVGPPLGAGDTQYF. The CDR3 coding sequence is TGCAGCGTTGGGCCCCCCTTGGGGGCGGGAGATACGCAGTATTTT.

This clonotype has a count of ten or more. The V and J genes are TRBV5-1 and TRBJ1-1, with TRBD1 matching over 7 bases. The CDR3 is 15 amino acids. V trimming: 0 bases; J trimming: 5 bases; junction bases outside the gene matches: 7. The V gene's germline CDR1 is SGHRS and CDR2 YFSETQ. CDR3 sequence: CASSLAYQGGTEAFF. The CDR3 region has the DNA TGCGCCAGCAGCTTGGCGTACCAGGGGGGGACTGAAGCTTTCTTT. Full variable domain (outside the CDR3, taken from reference TRBV5-1 and TRBJ1-1): KAGVTQTPRYLIKTRGQQVTLSCSPISGHRSVSWYQQTPGQGLQFLFEYFSETQRNKGNFPGRFSGRQFSNSRSEMNVSTLELGDSALYLCASSLAYQGGTEAFFGQGTRLTVV.

V usage is TRBV6-2 or TRBV6-3 and J usage is TRBJ2-1; D gene unclear. This CDR3 spans 13 amino acids. V lost 2 bases and J lost 10, with 12 bases in between. CDR1 MNHEY and CDR2 SVGEGT come from the germline V gene. The CDR3 sequence is CASSYNDNPEQFF. CDR3 nucleotide sequence: TGTGCCAGCAGTTACAATGACAATCCAGAGCAGTTCTTC.

The chain carries TRBV6-1 and TRBJ2-7; D is unresolved. The CDR3 extends over 13 amino acids. V gave up 3 bases and J gave up 2 bases, with 8 bases separating them. Germline values: CDR1 MNHNS, CDR2 SASEGT. CDR3: CASSDLDTYEQYF. The CDR3 bases are TGTGCCAGCAGTGACCTCGACACCTACGAGCAGTACTTC.

This clonotype was seen many times. The J gene is TRBJ2-3, the V gene TRBV10-3, with 7 positions matching TRBD2. Germline lookup yields CDR1 ENHRY and CDR2 SYGVKD. This CDR3 spans 15 amino acids. The J segment lost 0 bases and the V segment lost 6 bases, leaving 6 bases of the junction unmatched. Written as DNA, the CDR3 is TGTGCCATCAGATCTAGCGGCAGAAGCACAGATACGCAGTATTTT. Translation: CAIRSSGRSTDTQYF.

The V call is TRBV20-1, the J call TRBJ1-1; D is possibly TRBD1 (6 bases). The germline gives CDR1 DFQATT, CDR2 SNEGSKA (reference sequence). The V end lost 6 bases, the J end lost 4 bases, and 12 bases lay between the germline ends. CDR3 size: 12 residues. The chain's CDR3 is CSARTAGTEAFF. For the CDR3, the DNA is TGCAGTGCCAGGACAGCGGGCACTGAAGCTTTCTTT.

This clonotype showed up just a few times. V and J are TRBV6-2 or TRBV6-3 and TRBJ1-2; possible D gene TRBD1, 5 bases. The ends were cut back, 6 bases at V and 9 bases at J, with 14 bases in the middle. Germline values: CDR1 MNHEY, CDR2 SVGEGT. This CDR3 spans 12 amino acids. For the CDR3, the DNA is TGTGCCAGCAGAAACCCTCCAGGGAGCTACACCTTC. It translates to CASRNPPGSYTF.

This clonotype appeared a few times. The genes are TRBV20-1 and TRBJ1-1; D uncertain. The germline CDR1 and CDR2 sequences are DFQATT and SNEGSKA (reference sequence). This CDR3 region has 12 residues. V gave up 8 bases and J gave up 6 bases, with 16 bases separating them. The CDR3 DNA follows: TGCAGTACGGTGGGGTTGTCTTCTGAAGCTTTCTTT. Amino acid sequence: CSTVGLSSEAFF.

The V call is TRBV4-2, the J call TRBJ1-3; no clear D gene. V was clipped by 2 bases and J by 0 bases, with 8 bases between them. The V gene's germline CDR1 is LGHNA and CDR2 YNFKEQ. CDR3 length: 15 amino acids. The DNA for the CDR3 is TGTGCCAGCAGCCAACCTGACAACTCTGGAAACACCATATATTTT. Translated: CASSQPDNSGNTIYF.

The gene calls are TRBV6-1 and TRBJ2-3; 12 bases line up with TRBD2. Germline assignment: CDR1 MNHNS and CDR2 SASEGT. The length of the CDR3 is 17 residues. J was trimmed by 0 bases and V by 5 bases; bases with no gene match: 6. Written as DNA, the CDR3 is TGTGCCAGCAGTAGCGGGACTAGCGGGTTAAGCACAGATACGCAGTATTTT. Its protein is CASSSGTSGLSTDTQYF.

V gene TRBV11-2 combines with J gene TRBJ2-7; D is ambiguous. Trimming left V 3 bases short and J 6 bases short, with 15 bases between. Germline CDR1 is SGHAT and CDR2 is FQNNGV. The CDR3 totals 14 residues. In DNA, the CDR3 is TGTGCCAGCAGCTTGCCTGGGGTCCACGGCGAGCAGTACTTC. Protein sequence: CASSLPGVHGEQYF. The entire variable domain, with the rest obtained from reference TRBV11-2 and TRBJ2-7, is as follows: EAGVAQSPRYKIIEKRQSVAFWCNPISGHATLYWYQQILGQGPKLLIQFQNNGVVDDSQLPKDRFSAERLKGVDSTLKIQPAKLEDSAVYLCASSLPGVHGEQYFGPGTRLTVT.

This clonotype was seen at least ten times. The chain combines TRBV20-1 with TRBJ2-5, with 10 bases identical to TRBD2. The germline V gene has CDR1 DFQATT and CDR2 SNEGSKA (reference sequence). V dropped 2 bases and J dropped 5; count of bases not matched to a gene: 8. The CDR3 covers 15 residues. The CDR3 region is CSARRLAGGGETQYF. CDR3 DNA sequence: TGCAGTGCTAGACGTTTAGCGGGAGGTGGGGAGACCCAGTACTTC.

This chain connects TRBV5-1 to TRBJ2-7; 9 bases map to TRBD2. J lost 6 bases, V lost 4 bases, and 14 bases had no gene match. The CDR3 is 16 residues long. Germline V lookup: CDR1 SGHRS, CDR2 YFSETQ. The CDR3 DNA reads as TGCGCCAGCAGCATTCATAGCGGGAGTGATCTGGGCGAGCAGTACTTC. Protein: CASSIHSGSDLGEQYF.

The rearrangement uses TRBV6-1 and TRBJ2-5; a weak D match, TRBD2 (5 bases). V was pared by 6 bases and J by 4 bases, with 15 bases between. Germline lookup yields CDR1 MNHNS and CDR2 SASEGT. The CDR3 length is 14 residues. CDR3 region: CASRAEATRETQYF. CDR3 DNA sequence: TGTGCCAGCAGGGCGGAGGCCACCAGAGAGACCCAGTACTTC.

This clonotype was counted a few times. This chain joins TRBV29-1 and TRBJ2-2; D not certain. Germline CDR1 and CDR2: SQVTM and ANQGSEA. Trimming stripped 3 bases from V and 1 base from J, with 3 bases between. This CDR3 has 12 amino acids. CDR3 DNA sequence: TGCAGCGTTGATAAGAACACCGGGGAGCTGTTTTTT. The encoded protein is CSVDKNTGELFF.

Only a few counts were recorded for this clonotype. The V and J genes are TRBV6-5 and TRBJ2-6; no clear D gene. The CDR3 has 14 residues. Per germline, CDR1 MNHEY and CDR2 SVGAGI. The V end was cut by 1 base, the J end by 0 bases, with 1 base between. The CDR3 loop reads CASSYFSGANVLTF. The CDR3 DNA sequence: TGTGCCAGCAGTTACTTCTCTGGGGCCAACGTCCTGACTTTC.

This clonotype came up a few times. This chain uses TRBV5-1 with TRBJ2-7, with TRBD1 matching 9 bases. The junction had 8 bases not matched to a gene; V was cut back by 4 bases and J by 0 bases. CDR3 length: 16 residues. CDR1 and CDR2 (germline): SGHRS, YFSETQ. CDR3 region: CASSLNTGQGSYEQYF. The CDR3 bases are TGCGCCAGCAGCCTAAATACGGGACAGGGCTCCTACGAGCAGTACTTC.

In this sample, this clonotype turned up many times. The chain recombines TRBV12-3 or TRBV12-4 with TRBJ1-5; 7 bases agree with TRBD1. J was trimmed by 7 bases and V by 6 bases; bases with no gene match: 9. The CDR3 length is 14 residues. CDR3 coding DNA: TGTGCCAGCAGGACCTCAGGGGGAGGACAGCCCCAGCATTTT. It is translated as CASRTSGGGQPQHF.

This chain connects TRBV4-3 to TRBJ2-3; 7 bases align to TRBD1. This CDR3 comprises 15 residues. The germline gives CDR1 LGHNA, CDR2 YSLEER. Trimming at V came to 4 bases and at J to 0 bases, leaving 4 bases not matched to a gene. In nucleotides, the CDR3 is TGCGCCAGCAGCCTACAACAGGGGAGCACAGATACGCAGTATTTT. Translating gives CASSLQQGSTDTQYF.

This clonotype was counted ten times or more. The chain combines TRBV7-9 with TRBJ2-6; 9 bases are shared with TRBD1. The CDR3 has 19 residues. V trimming: 6 bases; J trimming: 0 bases; junction bases outside the gene matches: 12. CDR1 is SEHNR, CDR2 FQNEAQ, per germline (reference sequence). Here the CDR3 DNA reads TGTGCCAGCAGGGGACGGGACAGGGTACGGGGCTCTGGGGCCAACGTCCTGACTTTC. It codes for CASRGRDRVRGSGANVLTF.